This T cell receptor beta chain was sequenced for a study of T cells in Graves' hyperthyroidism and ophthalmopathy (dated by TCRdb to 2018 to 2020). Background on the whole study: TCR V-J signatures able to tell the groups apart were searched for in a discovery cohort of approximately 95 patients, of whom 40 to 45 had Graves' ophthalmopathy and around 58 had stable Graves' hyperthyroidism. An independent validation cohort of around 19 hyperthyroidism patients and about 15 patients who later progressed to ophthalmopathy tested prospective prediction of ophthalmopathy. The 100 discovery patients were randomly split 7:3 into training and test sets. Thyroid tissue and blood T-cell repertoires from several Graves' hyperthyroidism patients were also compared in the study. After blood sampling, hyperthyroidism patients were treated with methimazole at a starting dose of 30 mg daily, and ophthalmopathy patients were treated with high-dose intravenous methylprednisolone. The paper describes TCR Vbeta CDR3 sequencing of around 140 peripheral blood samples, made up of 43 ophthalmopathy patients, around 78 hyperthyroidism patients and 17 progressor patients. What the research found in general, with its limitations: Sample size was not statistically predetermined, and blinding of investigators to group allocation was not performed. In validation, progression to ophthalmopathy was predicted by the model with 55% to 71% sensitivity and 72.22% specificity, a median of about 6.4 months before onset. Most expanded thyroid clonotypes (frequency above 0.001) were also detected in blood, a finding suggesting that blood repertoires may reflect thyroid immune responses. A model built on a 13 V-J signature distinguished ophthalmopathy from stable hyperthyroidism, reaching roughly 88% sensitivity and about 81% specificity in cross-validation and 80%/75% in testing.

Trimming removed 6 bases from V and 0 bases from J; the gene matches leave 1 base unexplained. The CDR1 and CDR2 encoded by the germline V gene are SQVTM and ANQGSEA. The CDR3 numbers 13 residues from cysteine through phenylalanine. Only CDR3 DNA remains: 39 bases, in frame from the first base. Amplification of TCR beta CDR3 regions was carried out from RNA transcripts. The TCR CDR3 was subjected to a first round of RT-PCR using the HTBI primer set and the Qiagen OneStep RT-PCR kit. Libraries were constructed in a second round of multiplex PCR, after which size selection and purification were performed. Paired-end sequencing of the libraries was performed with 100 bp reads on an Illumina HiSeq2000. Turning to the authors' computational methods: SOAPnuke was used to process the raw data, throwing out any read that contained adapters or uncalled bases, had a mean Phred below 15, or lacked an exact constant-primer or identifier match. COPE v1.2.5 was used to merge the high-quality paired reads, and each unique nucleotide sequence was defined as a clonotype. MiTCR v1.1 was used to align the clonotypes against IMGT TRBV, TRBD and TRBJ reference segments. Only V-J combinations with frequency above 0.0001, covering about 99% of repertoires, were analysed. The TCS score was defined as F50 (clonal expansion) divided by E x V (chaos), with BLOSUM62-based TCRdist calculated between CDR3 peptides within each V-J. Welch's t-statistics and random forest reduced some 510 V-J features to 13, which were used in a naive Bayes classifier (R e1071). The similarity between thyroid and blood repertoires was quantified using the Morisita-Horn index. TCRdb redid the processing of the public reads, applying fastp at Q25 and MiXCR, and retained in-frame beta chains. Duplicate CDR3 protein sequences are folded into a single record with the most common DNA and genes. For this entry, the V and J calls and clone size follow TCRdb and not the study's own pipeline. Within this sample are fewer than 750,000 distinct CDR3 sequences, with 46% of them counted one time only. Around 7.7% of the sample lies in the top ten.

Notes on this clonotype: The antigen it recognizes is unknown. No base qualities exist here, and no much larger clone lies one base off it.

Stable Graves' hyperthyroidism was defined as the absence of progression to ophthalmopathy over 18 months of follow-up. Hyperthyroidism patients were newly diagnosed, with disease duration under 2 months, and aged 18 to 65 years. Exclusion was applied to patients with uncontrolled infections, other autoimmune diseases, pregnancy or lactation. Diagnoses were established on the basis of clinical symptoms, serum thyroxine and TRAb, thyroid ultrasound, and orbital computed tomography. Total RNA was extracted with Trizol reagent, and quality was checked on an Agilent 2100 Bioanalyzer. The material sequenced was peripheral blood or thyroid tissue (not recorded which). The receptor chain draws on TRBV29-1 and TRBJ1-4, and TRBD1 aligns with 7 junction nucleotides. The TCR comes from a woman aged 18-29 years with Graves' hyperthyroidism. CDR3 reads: CSVGQTTNEKLFF. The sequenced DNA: TGCAGCGTGGGACAGACAACTAATGAAAAACTGTTTTTT.